This T cell receptor (beta chain) was recovered during a study of beta chain features in type 1 diabetes (dated by TCRdb to 2016 to 2019). For the study in its entirety: Patients and healthy donors did not differ in mean age, gender distribution, total cell number or subset yield. A total of about 99,000,000 sorted cells were examined across all samples, and RNA yield correlated strongly with the number of cells per subset. In the study, TCRB repertoires of sorted circulating CD4+ T cell subsets from recently diagnosed type 1 diabetes patients were compared with those of matched healthy donors. Whereas all 30 or so donors provided naive and central memory subsets, regulatory and stem cell-like memory subsets were isolated from just 8 patients and roughly eight healthy donors.

All of the isolated RNA was reverse transcribed with the High Capacity cDNA Reverse Transcription Kit, so expressed TCRB transcripts were sequenced. Naive, central memory and regulatory T cell samples underwent deep immunoSEQ sequencing, averaging about 3.57 million total reads per sample. Sorted cells were lysed in RLT buffer and RNA was extracted with DNase-treated RNeasy Micro or Mini kits, depending on cell number. Each cell subset was processed separately to prevent cross-contamination, with patient and healthy donor samples processed together. The immunoSEQ multiplex PCR was used to amplify TCRB sequences from cDNA, generating 87-bp fragments that spanned the CDR3 region. Sequencing of the amplicons was performed on the Illumina HiSeq platform. Processing in the source paper ran as follows. Synthetic template baselines were used to correct PCR bias computationally, reads within Hamming distance 2 were collapsed together, and singletons that could not be merged were discarded. Reads were aligned against IMGT so that V, D and J genes, CDR3 length and insertions or deletions at six rearrangement sites could be assigned. Within each subset, clonotype counts were normalized to sorted cell number, and only after that were true diversity and Gini coefficients computed with the tcR R package. Repertoire sharing was quantified using the overlap coefficient calculated on TCRB nucleotide sequences. TCRdb stores this immuneACCESS table with in-frame sequences only. Part of the clones is absent; in the studies checked, under half of the shortfall reflects unresolved V genes, and no reason is known for the rest. Clone size and V and J calls were adopted from that table, with D and trimming inferred from the DNA. This sample lists some 370,000 clones; 8.5% to 10% were detected once. 0.6% of the sample is held by the ten biggest clonotypes.

Note on this clone: Its antigen is unknown. The sample holds no much larger clone one base away, and base qualities are not on file.

The CDR3 measures 15 amino acids from cysteine to phenylalanine. Of all the DNA, just the CDR3 is kept, 45 bases in frame from base 1. The germline V gene (reference sequence) supplies CDR1 SGHNT and CDR2 YYREEE. V loses 4 bases of germline sequence and J loses 1 base, and the interval between the two ends is 11 bases. From each donor, a single peripheral blood sample of 90 to 150 mL on average was drawn into heparinised tubes. Using a panel that included CD45RO, CCR7, CD25, CD127, CD95 and CD27, naive, central memory, regulatory and stem cell-like memory CD4+ T cells were sorted on a BD FACSAria II. Every sorted population had a purity above 95%. PBMCs were isolated immediately by Lymphoprep density gradient centrifugation and stained directly without culture. Samples were stained and sorted in pairs, with one healthy donor and one patient per experiment, so that batch effects were minimized. The study at large found these results: In all four CD4+ subsets, TCRB CDR3 length was moderately but significantly shorter in type 1 diabetes patients. Because cDNA was sequenced instead of genomic DNA, highly expressing activated cells could be over-represented, though the groups showed no difference in activation or CD3 levels. HLA sub-analyses involved small numbers of individuals, so any influence of HLA type on TCRB rearrangement remained unresolved. PCR might favor shorter templates, but patient and control samples were amplified and corrected together, so any skew would affect both groups equally. Fewer insertions and more nucleotide deletions at VDJ recombination sites were observed in patients with type 1 diabetes, implying thymic rearrangement abnormalities. Naive, central memory and regulatory TCRB repertoires appeared to be more alike among patients than among healthy donors.

The sequence joins TRBV5-4 to TRBJ1-4; no D segment can be confidently identified. Sequenced sample: central memory CD4+ T cells from blood. The sequence was collected from a man younger than 40 with type 1 diabetes. The DNA sequence is TGTGCCAGCAGCCGATTGGGAGTAACTAATGAAAAACTGTTTTTT. Its protein is CASSRLGVTNEKLFF.